The rows below give T cell receptor beta chains drawn from one sample of a study of T cells of healthy individuals. TCRdb re-called the 5' RACE reads with MiXCR, one entry per CDR3 protein. The table has about 100,000 distinct CDR3 sequences, approximately 16% seen once. Source of these receptors: a human donor in good health. CDR3s leave out the opening cysteine and the closing phenylalanine or tryptophan. A clone size is listed for some rows: how often the clone was seen (once, few, many), or a class if it is expanded.

J gene | V gene | clone size | CDR3 protein
TRBJ2-3 | TRBV4-3 | NA | ASSQDARGADTQY
TRBJ2-5 | TRBV4-2 | NA | ASSLRHRETQY
TRBJ2-3 | TRBV5-1 | few | ASSLAGLAVTVTDTQY
TRBJ2-6 | TRBV10-3 | NA | AISSTASGANVLT
TRBJ2-4 | TRBV19 | NA | ASSMTGRNIQY
TRBJ2-3 | TRBV15 | few | ATSPGGFTDTQY
TRBJ1-2 | TRBV20-1 | few | SARDYKAYGYT
TRBJ1-4 | TRBV12-3/TRBV12-4 | NA | ASSLETARGGEKLI
TRBJ1-1 | TRBV7-3 | NA | ASSLGDRPSTAF
TRBJ2-5 | TRBV9 | NA | ASSAGLMETQY
TRBJ2-1 | TRBV7-9 | NA | ASSQGENEQF
TRBJ1-1 | TRBV5-1 | many | ASSLGAGNTEAF
TRBJ2-3 | TRBV18 | many | ASSPPGLGTDTQY
TRBJ2-3 | TRBV28 | NA | ASSTTRGFSTDTQY
TRBJ1-5 | TRBV6-2/TRBV6-3 | NA | ASSSSGINQPQH
TRBJ2-7 | TRBV27 | few | ASSPGQGISYEQY
TRBJ1-5 | TRBV12-3/TRBV12-4 | NA | ASSLEWQGVNQPQH
TRBJ2-7 | TRBV24-1 | many | ATRARDGYEQY
TRBJ2-7 | TRBV10-3 | few | AISELAELYEQY
TRBJ2-5 | TRBV27 | NA | ASTSTSETQY